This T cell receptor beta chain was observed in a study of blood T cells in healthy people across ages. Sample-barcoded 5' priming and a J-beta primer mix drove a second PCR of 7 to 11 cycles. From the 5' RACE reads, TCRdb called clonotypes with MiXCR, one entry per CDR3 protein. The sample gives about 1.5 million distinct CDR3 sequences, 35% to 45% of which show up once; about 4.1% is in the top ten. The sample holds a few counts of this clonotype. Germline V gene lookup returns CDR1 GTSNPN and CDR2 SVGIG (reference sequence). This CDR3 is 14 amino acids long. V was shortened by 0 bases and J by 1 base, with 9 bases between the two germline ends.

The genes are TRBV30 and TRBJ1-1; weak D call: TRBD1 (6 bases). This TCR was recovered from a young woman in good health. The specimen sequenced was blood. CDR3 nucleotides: TGTGCCTGGAGTGTACGGACAGAGAACACTGAAGCTTTCTTT. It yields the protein CAWSVRTENTEAFF.